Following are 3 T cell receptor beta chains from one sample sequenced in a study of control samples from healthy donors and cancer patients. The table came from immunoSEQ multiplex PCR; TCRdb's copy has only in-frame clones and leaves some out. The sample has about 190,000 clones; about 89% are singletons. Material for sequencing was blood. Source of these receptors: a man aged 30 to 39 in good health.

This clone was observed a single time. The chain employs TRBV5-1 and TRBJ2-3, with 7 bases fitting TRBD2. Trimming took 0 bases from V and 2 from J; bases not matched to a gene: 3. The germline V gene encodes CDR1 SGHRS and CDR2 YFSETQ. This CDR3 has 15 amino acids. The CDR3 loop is CASSLVGGITDTQYF. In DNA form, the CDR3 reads TGCGCCAGCAGCTTGGTCGGGGGGATCACAGATACGCAGTATTTT.

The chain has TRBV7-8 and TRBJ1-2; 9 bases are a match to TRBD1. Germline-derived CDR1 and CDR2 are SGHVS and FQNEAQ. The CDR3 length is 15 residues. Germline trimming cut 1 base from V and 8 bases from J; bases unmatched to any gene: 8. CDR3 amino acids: CASSLDGTGPLGYTF. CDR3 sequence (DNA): TGTGCCAGCAGCTTAGACGGGACAGGGCCCCTGGGCTACACCTTC.

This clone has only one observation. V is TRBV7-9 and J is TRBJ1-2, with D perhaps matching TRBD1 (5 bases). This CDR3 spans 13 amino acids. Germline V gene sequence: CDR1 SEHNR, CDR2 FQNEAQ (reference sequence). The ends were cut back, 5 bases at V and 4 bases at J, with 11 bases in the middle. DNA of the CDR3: TGTGCCAGCAGCCAGTGGGGGTTCTATGGCTACACCTTC. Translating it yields CASSQWGFYGYTF.